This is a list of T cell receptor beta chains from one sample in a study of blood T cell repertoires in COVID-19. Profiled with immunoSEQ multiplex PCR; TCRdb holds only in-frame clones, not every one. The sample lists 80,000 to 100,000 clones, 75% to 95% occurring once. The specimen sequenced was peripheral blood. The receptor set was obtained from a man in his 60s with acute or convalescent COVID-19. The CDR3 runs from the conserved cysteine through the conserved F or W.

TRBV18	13	CASSPSRVGIWFF
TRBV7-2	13	CASSLIRANEQFF
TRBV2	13	CASNGVGTDTQYF
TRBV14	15	CASSQRSGGAYEQFF
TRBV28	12	CASRTGAYGYTF
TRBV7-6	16	CASSATTSGVADTQYF
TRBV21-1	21	CASSKLYGGTGLKHSNQPQHF
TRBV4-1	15	CASSQMEGVHSPLHF
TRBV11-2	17	CASSLVDRGSGANVLTF
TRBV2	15	CASSDSGGTYNEQFF
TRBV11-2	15	CASSPREGVTTEAFF
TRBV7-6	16	CASSLVEGQGSYGYTF
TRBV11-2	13	CASSLGSGNTIYF
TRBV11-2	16	CASSSARQGRNTEAFF
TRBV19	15	CARNSGTSEGWGQFF
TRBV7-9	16	CASSTSSGQSNQPQHF
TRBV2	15	CASRMDSSGANVLTF
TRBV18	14	CASSPDRDGEKLFF
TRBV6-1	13	CASSDRGLTEAFF
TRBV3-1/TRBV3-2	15	CASSQWSSGANVLTF
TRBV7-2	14	CASGSGGDYNEQFF
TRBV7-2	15	CASSLVFSGGQPQHF
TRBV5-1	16	CASSLYQAQPPYGYTF
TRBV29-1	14	CSAPGQAGTGELFF
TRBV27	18	CASSFQPTGLAGEETQYF
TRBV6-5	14	CASSSGTLNTEAFF
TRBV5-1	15	CASSPGGPGNQPQHF
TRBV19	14	CASSIVRDNYGYTF
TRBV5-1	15	CASSSHPGQHYEQYF
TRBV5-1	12	CASGDSNYGYTF
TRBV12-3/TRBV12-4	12	CASRDSGEKLFF
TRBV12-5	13	CASGLYNAGELFF
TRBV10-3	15	CAISLTGTGGEKLFF
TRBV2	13	CASRVTGSTEAFF
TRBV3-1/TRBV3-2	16	CASSQVGLAATDTQYF
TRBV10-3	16	CAISESLGTVAYEQYF
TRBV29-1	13	CSAGRDRGEKLFF
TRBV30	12	CAWSRTGYEQYF
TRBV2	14	CASIWRQELNEQFF
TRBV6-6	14	CASNPRTGGFGYTF
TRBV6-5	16	CASSYSRGQGREKLFF
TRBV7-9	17	CASSLEGTGIANQPQHF
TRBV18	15	CASSPVQGANYEQYF
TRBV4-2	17	CASSQGKGASSYNEQFF
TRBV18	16	CASSPTRRTGQEKLFF
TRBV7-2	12	CASSEQGYGYTF
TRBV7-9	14	CASSFSDRKETQYF
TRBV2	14	CASIEQGSGNTIYF
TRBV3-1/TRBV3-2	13	CASSQASNQPQHF
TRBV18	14	CASSPELEGWGYTF
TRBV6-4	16	CASSDSPTTNTGELFF
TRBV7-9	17	CASTPLTRVNRNYGYTF
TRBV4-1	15	CASSQAGQGTDTQYF
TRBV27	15	CASSSGQTNTGELFF
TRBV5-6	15	CASSPPFQGGDGYTF
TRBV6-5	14	CASSQDAPGGGYTF
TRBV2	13	CASRYRGSTEAFF